Following are 20 T cell receptor beta chains from one sample sequenced in a study of CD8 T cells in ankylosing spondylitis. TCRdb itself ran the 5' RACE reads through MiXCR, one entry per CDR3 protein. In the table there are around 75,000 distinct CDR3 sequences, approximately 5.3% of which are singletons. The sequenced sample was blood, either unsorted or a sorted T cell fraction (not recorded which). The receptor source for this set is a male donor with ankylosing spondylitis or in good health (not recorded which).

This clonotype was seen ten or more times. The chain carries TRBV3-1 and TRBJ1-2; D is possibly TRBD1 (5 bases). Deletions cut 8 bases from V and 8 bases from J, with 12 bases between. Germline V gives CDR1 LGHDT, CDR2 YNNKEL (reference sequence). CDR3 length: 11 amino acids. The CDR3 nucleotides read TGTGCCAGCCGGTTCCGGGACGGCTACACCTTC. It specifies CASRFRDGYTF.

Worth noting for this clonotype: The junction departs from germline at one end; a sequencing error may be responsible. The chain has TRBV4-1 and TRBJ1-5; possibly TRBD1 for D (5 bases). The CDR3 has 15 residues. Per germline, CDR1 MGHRA and CDR2 YSYEKL. The chain's CDR3 is CTSSREGQSNQPQHF. The DNA for the CDR3 is TGCACCAGCAGCCGAGAGGGGCAGAGCAATCAGCCCCAGCATTTT.

Many counts were recorded for this clonotype. This chain links TRBV18 with TRBJ1-1, with unresolved D. Germline V gene lookup returns CDR1 KGHSH and CDR2 LQKENI. There are 14 residues in the CDR3. The V gene lost 2 bases and the J gene lost 0 bases, with 7 bases spanning the gap. The DNA of the CDR3 is TGTGCCAGCTCACCAACAGATGTGAACACTGAAGCTTTCTTT. It yields the protein CASSPTDVNTEAFF.

The sample holds many counts of this clonotype. The chain carries TRBV5-1 and TRBJ2-3; TRBD2 aligns across 11 bases. The V gene's germline CDR1 is SGHRS and CDR2 YFSETQ. The length of the CDR3 is 15 residues. The junction had 6 bases not matched to a gene; V was cut back by 5 bases and J by 4 bases. CDR3 sequence (DNA): TGCGCCAGCAGGGGACTAGCGGAGAAACCAGATACGCAGTATTTT. Protein product: CASRGLAEKPDTQYF.

V gene TRBV7-2 combines with J gene TRBJ2-7; 8 bases are shared with TRBD1. The V gene's germline CDR1 is SGHTA and CDR2 FQGNSA. The CDR3 is 14 amino acids. J was trimmed by 4 bases and V by 3 bases; bases with no gene match: 5. CDR3 nucleotide sequence: TGTGCCAGCAGCTTCCGGACAGGGTTGTACGAGCAGTACTTC. It translates to CASSFRTGLYEQYF.

This clonotype has ten or more counts. The chain is built from TRBV7-8 and TRBJ2-5; possible D gene TRBD2, 6 bases. This CDR3 has 16 residues. Trimming cost V 3 bases and J 4 bases, with 18 bases left between them. CDR1 and CDR2 from the germline V gene are SGHVS and FQNEAQ. The CDR3 region is CASSFSQGGVTETQYF. CDR3 sequence (DNA): TGTGCCAGCAGCTTTTCCCAAGGAGGGGTGACAGAGACCCAGTACTTC.

This clonotype showed up many times. The V call is TRBV4-3, the J call TRBJ2-2; D gene uncertain. Between the trimmed V and J ends, which lost 0 bases and 0 bases, there was a span of 8 bases. The CDR3 has 16 residues. The germline V gene encodes CDR1 LGHNA and CDR2 YSLEER. For the CDR3, the DNA is TGCGCCAGCAGCCAAGAACCGGGCGCGAACACCGGGGAGCTGTTTTTT. Encoded protein: CASSQEPGANTGELFF.

There are many counts of this clonotype. The chain is built from TRBV6-1 and TRBJ1-4, with 7 bases aligning to TRBD1. The length of the CDR3 is 15 residues. CDR1 and CDR2 from the germline V gene are MNHNS and SASEGT. The ends lost 5 bases at V and 0 bases at J; junction bases unmatched: 3. CDR3 in amino acids: CASSRDRSTNEKLFF. The CDR3 nucleotides are TGTGCCAGCAGTAGGGACAGATCAACTAATGAAAAACTGTTTTTT.

This clonotype has ten or more counts. This chain connects TRBV5-1 to TRBJ2-3; 8 bases map to TRBD1. CDR3 length: 14 residues. Germline lookup yields CDR1 SGHRS and CDR2 YFSETQ. V dropped 5 bases and J dropped 5; count of bases not matched to a gene: 7. The CDR3 nucleotides read TGCGCCAGCAGTAAGGACAGGGTTAAAGATACGCAGTATTTT. As protein: CASSKDRVKDTQYF.

This clonotype occurred many times. V usage is TRBV7-9 and J usage is TRBJ1-2; the D is unclear. There are 14 residues in the CDR3. The V gene lost 5 bases and the J gene lost 4 bases, with 14 bases spanning the gap. The germline gives CDR1 SEHNR, CDR2 FQNEAQ (reference sequence). The CDR3 here is CASSTRLVFYGYTF. The CDR3 nucleotides read TGTGCCAGCAGCACTCGACTTGTGTTCTATGGCTACACCTTC.

This clonotype came up many times. The rearrangement joins TRBV11-1 to TRBJ2-2; TRBD2 is a possible D gene (6 bases). The ends were cut back, 1 base at V and 1 base at J, with 16 bases in the middle. The CDR3 is 18 amino acids. Germline CDR1 SGHAT, CDR2 FQDESV (reference sequence). The CDR3 region has the DNA TGTGCCAGCAGCTTAGTAGTTACTCCGGGACTGAACACCGGGGAGCTGTTTTTT. It yields the protein CASSLVVTPGLNTGELFF.

There are many counts of this clonotype. The genes are TRBV12-3 or TRBV12-4 and TRBJ1-2; D perhaps matches TRBD1 (5 bases). With 0 bases removed from V and 7 bases from J, the gap between germline ends came to 6 bases. CDR3 length: 12 amino acids. DNA of the CDR3: TGTGCCAGCAGTTTAGCCAGGGTTGGCTACACCTTC. This translates into CASSLARVGYTF.

Worth noting for this clonotype: Mismatch with germline at one junction end may stem from a read error. The CDR3 loop is CDSRAGSTGFVLGLQAVSTDTQYF. CDR3 coding DNA: TGTGACAGCAGAGCGGGCAGCACCGGTTTTGTCCTGGGCCTCCAGGCTGTGAGCACAGATACGCAGTATTTT. The chain recombines TRBV7-2 with TRBJ2-3; D is perhaps TRBD2 (6 bases). CDR1 is SGHTA and CDR2 is FQGNSA in the germline V gene. CDR3 length equals 24 residues. Drawing the rest from reference TRBV7-2 and TRBJ2-3, the complete variable domain is GAGVSQSPSNKVTEKGKDVELRCDPISGHTALYWYRQSLGQGLEFLIYFQGNSAPDKSGLPSDRFSAERTGGSVSTLTIQRTQQEDSAVYLCDSRAGSTGFVLGLQAVSTDTQYFGPGTRLTVL.

V and J are TRBV7-9 and TRBJ2-7, with 8 bases lining up with TRBD1. Trimming at V came to 5 bases and at J to 8 bases, leaving 11 bases not matched to a gene. The germline V gene has CDR1 SEHNR and CDR2 FQNEAQ (reference sequence). The CDR3 sequence is 14 residues long. For the CDR3, the DNA is TGTGCCAGCAGCAAAACCCAAGGACAGGGCCAGCAGTACTTC. Translating it yields CASSKTQGQGQQYF.

The chain links TRBV5-1 to TRBJ1-1; possible D gene TRBD1, 6 bases. V dropped 5 bases and J dropped 1 base, with 12 bases sitting between them. CDR3 size: 14 residues. CDR1 and CDR2 from the germline V gene are SGHRS and YFSETQ. The CDR3 sequence: CASRYRTANTEAFF. CDR3 bases: TGCGCCAGCAGGTACAGGACAGCGAACACTGAAGCTTTCTTT. Filled out from reference TRBV5-1 and TRBJ1-1, the complete variable domain reads KAGVTQTPRYLIKTRGQQVTLSCSPISGHRSVSWYQQTPGQGLQFLFEYFSETQRNKGNFPGRFSGRQFSNSRSEMNVSTLELGDSALYLCASRYRTANTEAFFGQGTRLTVV.

This clonotype has a count of ten or more. The genes are TRBV11-2 and TRBJ1-4; D is perhaps TRBD1 (5 bases). From germline, CDR1 is SGHAT and CDR2 FQNNGV. The CDR3 consists of 15 residues. V lost 5 bases, J lost 10 bases, and 20 bases lay in between. The CDR3 nucleotides are TGTGCCAGCAGCCGACCGGGACGGTCTATGGGAAAACTGTTTTTT. Protein sequence: CASSRPGRSMGKLFF. The complete variable domain, with remaining parts taken from reference TRBV11-2 and TRBJ1-4, reads EAGVAQSPRYKIIEKRQSVAFWCNPISGHATLYWYQQILGQGPKLLIQFQNNGVVDDSQLPKDRFSAERLKGVDSTLKIQPAKLEDSAVYLCASSRPGRSMGKLFFGSGTQLSVL.

This clonotype was detected only a few times. The chain links TRBV7-9 to TRBJ1-1; D gene unclear. Germline V gene lookup returns CDR1 SEHNR and CDR2 FQNEAQ (reference sequence). Between the trimmed V and J ends, which lost 4 bases and 4 bases, there was a span of 7 bases. The CDR3 length is 12 residues. CDR3 protein: CASSSGGTEAFF. The CDR3 region has the DNA TGTGCCAGCAGCTCGGGCGGCACTGAAGCTTTCTTT.

This clonotype was picked up many times. This rearrangement joins TRBV6-2 or TRBV6-3 to TRBJ1-1; 7 bases fit TRBD1. This CDR3 has 17 amino acids. The germline gives CDR1 MNHEY, CDR2 SVGEGT. The V gene end was trimmed by 6 bases and the J gene end by 0 bases; junction bases not matched to a gene: 13. The CDR3 DNA reads as TGTGCCAGCAGCTGGATATCAGGGGGGACGATGAACACTGAAGCTTTCTTT. Residues: CASSWISGGTMNTEAFF.

This clonotype was counted many times. The V and J genes are TRBV5-1 and TRBJ2-7; no clear D gene. Germline V lookup: CDR1 SGHRS, CDR2 YFSETQ. V lost 0 bases and J lost 4, with 8 bases in between. The CDR3 sequence is 13 residues long. As DNA, the CDR3 is TGCGCCAGCAGCTTGGAGGGCGATTACGAGCAGTACTTC. Protein product: CASSLEGDYEQYF.

Judged by abundance, this clonotype is medium-sized (0.01 to 0.1%). The rearrangement uses TRBV7-9 and TRBJ1-2; D is unresolved. In germline, CDR1 is SEHNR, CDR2 FQNEAQ (reference sequence). Trimming shortened V by 4 bases and J by 0 bases, and 9 bases separated the two germline ends. The CDR3 covers 14 residues. CDR3 sequence reads: CASSSSGTNYGYTF. The CDR3 DNA reads as TGTGCCAGCAGCTCCTCCGGGACTAACTATGGCTACACCTTC.